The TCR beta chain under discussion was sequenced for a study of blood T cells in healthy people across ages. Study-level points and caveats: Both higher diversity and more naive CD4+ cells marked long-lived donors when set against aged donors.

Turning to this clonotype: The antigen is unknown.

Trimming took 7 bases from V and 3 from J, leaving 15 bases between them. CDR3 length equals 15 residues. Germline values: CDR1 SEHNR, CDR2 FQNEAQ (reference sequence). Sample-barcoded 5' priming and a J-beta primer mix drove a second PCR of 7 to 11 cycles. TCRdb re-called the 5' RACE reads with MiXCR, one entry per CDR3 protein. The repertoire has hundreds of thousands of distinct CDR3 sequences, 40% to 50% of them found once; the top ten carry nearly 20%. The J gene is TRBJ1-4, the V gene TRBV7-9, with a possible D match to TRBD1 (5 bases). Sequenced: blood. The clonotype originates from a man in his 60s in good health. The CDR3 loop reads CASTAGTSSNEKLFF. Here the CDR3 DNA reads TGTGCCAGCACCGCGGGGACCTCCTCTAATGAAAAACTGTTTTTT.